This TCR beta chain originates from a study of blood T cell repertoires in COVID-19. About the research overall: PBMCs, B-cell-depleted T cells, or T cells provided the cDNA or gDNA that made up the material.

In the original analysis: How many nucleated cells were present was estimated from reference gene primer amplification. The protocol was immunoSEQ multiplex PCR, while the TCRdb copy is restricted to in-frame clones and leaves out a portion. V and J calls and clone size are those listed in that table; D and trimming were worked out from the DNA. The profile shows fewer than 400,000 clones, about nine tenths of them singletons. The CDR3 is made up of 18 amino acids. The V gene's germline CDR1 is LNHDA and CDR2 SQIVND (reference sequence). After removal of 7 bases from V and 3 bases from J, the junction contained 15 bases not matched to a gene. Followed longitudinally, the Seattle patients had been enrolled during active infection. This clone was seen just once.

This chain joins TRBV19 and TRBJ2-1; TRBD2 matches at 10 bases. This TCR derives from a woman aged 25 to 39 with COVID-19, enrolled during active disease. The sequenced sample was peripheral blood. In nucleotides, the CDR3 is TGTGCCAGTACCCCGAGTCTAGCGGGGGCCGCACTCTACAATGAGCAGTTCTTC. Translation gives CASTPSLAGAALYNEQFF.